The entry below describes one T cell receptor beta chain. Its cognate antigen is unknown. This CDR3 comprises 13 residues. Trimming removed 5 bases from V and 6 bases from J, with 13 bases in between. Germline V CDR1 and CDR2: DFQATT, SNEGSKA (reference sequence). With the Oncomine TCR Beta short-read assay, DNA from cultured CD4+ T cells was sequenced. MiXCR, run by TCRdb on the PCR reads, gives a single entry per CDR3 protein. The sample has around 27,000 distinct CDR3 sequences; roughly 34% are singletons. The source of the sample is a study of vaccination and CD4 T cells after COVID-19. As for the study in general: For post-vaccine samples, collection took place a median roughly 76 days after dose two, ranging from 14 to 241.

Time point of the sample: late sampling 161 to 241 days after vaccination in three convalescent patients. Treatment denoted: roughly ten-day PBMC culture with coronavirus spike peptide pools or control peptides (ViraFEST assay). The source material was CD4+ T cells from blood, cultured in vitro, sampled about 7 months after SARS-CoV-2 vaccination. The clonotype originates from a human donor who had recovered from COVID-19. The chain carries TRBV20-1 and TRBJ1-4, with unresolved D. The CDR3 is CSAYEQLDEKLFF. The CDR3 coding sequence is TGCAGTGCTTATGAACAGCTGGATGAAAAACTGTTTTTT.